Listed here are 9 T cell receptor beta chains from one sample, sequenced in a study of cytomegalovirus exposure and HLA in healthy donors. PCR primers comprised 60 Vbeta and 13 Jbeta primers. Assay used: immunoSEQ multiplex PCR; TCRdb lists only in-frame clones, some missing. The sample lists about 40,000 clones, around 58% seen once, with 12% in the top ten. The sample was PBMCs. The receptors shown here come from a man aged 55 to 70 in good health and CMV-seropositive.

The chain is built from TRBV9 and TRBJ2-2; tentatively, D is TRBD1 (5 bases). CDR3 size: 14 residues. The germline V gene encodes CDR1 SGDLS and CDR2 YYNGEE. V dropped 0 bases and J dropped 7 bases, with 10 bases sitting between them. The CDR3 region is CASSVGRRGGELFF. Here the CDR3 DNA reads TGTGCCAGCAGCGTAGGTCGAAGGGGCGGGGAGCTGTTTTTT.

CDR3 loop: CASSLGTVENTEAFF. Here the CDR3 DNA reads TGCGCCAGCAGCTTGGGGACAGTCGAGAACACTGAAGCTTTCTTT. The chain has TRBV5-1 and TRBJ1-1; weak D call: TRBD1 (6 bases). Per the germline V gene, CDR1 is SGHRS and CDR2 is YFSETQ. The CDR3 has 15 residues. V gave up 0 bases and J gave up 1 base, with 10 bases separating them.

The J gene is TRBJ2-7, the V gene TRBV5-1, with 9 bases lining up with TRBD2. The trim removed 3 bases at V and 5 bases at J, leaving 6 bases unmatched. Germline V lookup: CDR1 SGHRS, CDR2 YFSETQ. The CDR3 is 14 residues long. The CDR3 protein is CASSWGTSSHEQYF. CDR3 bases: TGCGCCAGCAGCTGGGGGACTAGCAGCCACGAGCAGTACTTC. Looking up the rest from reference TRBV5-1 and TRBJ2-7 gives the full variable domain: KAGVTQTPRYLIKTRGQQVTLSCSPISGHRSVSWYQQTPGQGLQFLFEYFSETQRNKGNFPGRFSGRQFSNSRSEMNVSTLELGDSALYLCASSWGTSSHEQYFGPGTRLTVT.

The genes are TRBV5-1 and TRBJ2-7; unclear D gene. The CDR3 has 12 residues. Germline-derived CDR1 and CDR2 are SGHRS and YFSETQ. Trimming took 1 base from V and 0 from J, leaving 2 bases between them. This CDR3 is CASSLYSYEQYF. The CDR3 DNA reads as TGCGCCAGCAGCTTGTACTCCTACGAGCAGTACTTC. Full variable domain (missing parts from reference TRBV5-1 and TRBJ2-7): KAGVTQTPRYLIKTRGQQVTLSCSPISGHRSVSWYQQTPGQGLQFLFEYFSETQRNKGNFPGRFSGRQFSNSRSEMNVSTLELGDSALYLCASSLYSYEQYFGPGTRLTVT.

The chain is built from TRBV25-1 and TRBJ2-7; 7 bases match TRBD1. Trimming cost V 4 bases and J 5 bases; bases outside gene matches: 8. The germline gives CDR1 MGHDK, CDR2 SYGVNS. CDR3 length: 14 amino acids. The CDR3 loop is CASSVQGQSHEQYF. In nucleotides, the CDR3 is TGTGCCAGCAGTGTCCAGGGACAGTCCCACGAGCAGTACTTC.

This clone was detected only once. The chain combines TRBV28 with TRBJ1-4; possibly TRBD1 for D (6 bases). The CDR3 is 13 amino acids. Germline V gene sequence: CDR1 MDHEN, CDR2 SYDVKM. Trimming removed 8 bases from V and 7 bases from J, with 14 bases in between. The CDR3 loop reads CASLQGLGEKLFF. CDR3 DNA: TGTGCCAGCTTACAGGGTCTTGGTGAAAAACTGTTTTTT.

By its share, this clone is medium-sized. This chain connects TRBV4-3 to TRBJ2-6, with D maybe TRBD1 (6 bases). This CDR3 is built from 18 residues. Per the germline V gene, CDR1 is LGHNA and CDR2 is YSLEER. Deletions cut 0 bases from V and 4 bases from J, with 16 bases between. The CDR3 DNA reads TGCGCCAGCAGCCAAGATGTGTTTGGGGGCGCGGGGGCCAACGTCCTGACTTTC. Its protein product is CASSQDVFGGAGANVLTF.

The chain combines TRBV7-2 with TRBJ2-7; 11 positions match TRBD2. The CDR3 runs to 17 residues. V shed 3 bases and J 1 base; nucleotides not matched to a gene: 8. Germline-derived CDR1 and CDR2 are SGHTA and FQGNSA. The CDR3 DNA reads TGTGCCAGCAGCTTTTCAGTAGCGGGAGGGCCATCCTACGAGCAGTACTTC. Protein product: CASSFSVAGGPSYEQYF.

CDR3 region: CASRTGVSGSYEQYF. CDR3 bases: TGTGCCAGCAGGACGGGGGTTAGCGGGAGCTACGAGCAGTACTTC. The chain links TRBV6-6 to TRBJ2-7; TRBD2 aligns across 9 bases. The length of the CDR3 is 15 residues. Germline lookup yields CDR1 MNHNY and CDR2 SVGAGI (reference sequence). The ends lost 6 bases at V and 3 bases at J; junction bases unmatched: 9.